One and the same sample provided the 3 T cell receptor beta chains below, sequenced in a study of OX40 agonist ivuxolimab in advanced cancers. Repertoires were generated with immunoSEQ multiplex PCR, while TCRdb's copy carries only in-frame clones and drops some. The sample lists 22,000 or so clones, around 80% occurring once. This material consisted of CD4+ or CD8+ T cells sorted from blood, taken in a trial of the OX40 agonist ivuxolimab. The receptors shown here come from an adult with an advanced solid tumor such as melanoma, head and neck, liver or kidney cancer.

This chain links TRBV7-9 with TRBJ1-5, with D perhaps matching TRBD1 (5 bases). CDR1 and CDR2 (germline): SEHNR, FQNEAQ (reference sequence). The CDR3 runs to 15 residues. Trimming took 2 bases from V and 6 from J, leaving 14 bases between them. The CDR3 sequence: CASSLNQGSTQPQHF. The CDR3 nucleotides read TGTGCCAGCAGCTTAAATCAGGGATCGACTCAGCCCCAGCATTTT.

This clone appeared once. The chain combines TRBV2 with TRBJ2-6, with a possible D match to TRBD1 (6 bases). CDR3 length equals 14 residues. Trimming stripped 6 bases from V and 0 bases from J, with 6 bases between. CDR1 and CDR2 (germline): SNHLY, FYNNEI. The CDR3 DNA reads TGTGCCAGCAGCAGGGGCTCTGGGGCCAACGTCCTGACTTTC. Protein: CASSRGSGANVLTF.

The V gene is TRBV2, the J gene TRBJ2-4; D tentatively fits TRBD1 or TRBD2 (6 bases each). V shed 8 bases and J shed 6 bases, with 14 bases lying between them. CDR1 is SNHLY, CDR2 FYNNEI, per germline. The CDR3 is made up of 13 amino acids. The CDR3 DNA sequence: TGTGCCAGCGGAGGTGGAGGGGGAAACATTCAGTACTTC. It specifies CASGGGGGNIQYF.